This section outlines one T cell receptor (beta chain) sequence together with its context. Its antigen remains unknown. At the DNA level, this CDR3 is encoded by other sequences in the same sample as well. This sample was included in a study of shared clonotypes between healthy human individuals. Study-wide points: Memory subsets had estimated richness that was generally smaller than that of naive subsets. Relative to clonotypes present in all four donors, those not shared had lower generation probabilities.

Only in-frame clones appear in the TCRdb table, and some are missing; sequencing was by immunoSEQ multiplex PCR. Of 650,000 to 750,000 clones detected, around 72% appear once; the ten largest clones hold about 1.8%. From germline, CDR1 is LGHNT and CDR2 FRNRAP. The ends were cut back, 0 bases at V and 2 bases at J, with 1 base in the middle. The CDR3 covers 12 residues. The receptor comes from a woman aged 30 to 39 in good health. The sample consisted of memory CD4+ T cells sorted from blood. Subset of the sample: CD45RA-negative fraction. The chain couples TRBV12-5 to TRBJ1-1; D is undetermined. CDR3 sequence reads: CASGLVNTEAFF. The CDR3 DNA follows: TGTGCTAGTGGTTTGGTAAACACTGAAGCTTTCTTT.